The clone carrying this T cell receptor beta chain was observed a single time. As yet, its antigen is unknown. At one boundary the junction diverges from the germline segment, which might be a read error. These data come from a study of tumor and adjacent non-tumor tissue in lung cancer. Study details: The cohort had 12 adenocarcinoma, 2 squamous cell and 1 small cell patients. Patients were aged about 31 to 85, approximately ten men and about 5 women, stage I to III. Study results and caveats: Compared with tumor, normal lung showed significantly lower TCR diversity.

No cell sorting was done before RNA was extracted from the tissue. This non-tumor lung sample came from over 3 cm beyond the tumor edge. Between August and November 2014, newly diagnosed, chemotherapy-naive lung cancer patients underwent thoracic surgery in China. Three rounds of nested PCR, following a modified ARM-PCR protocol, produced the TCRbeta library. TCRdb re-called the multiplex PCR reads through MiXCR, storing one row per CDR3 protein. The sample records roughly 49,000 distinct CDR3 sequences, around three quarters being singletons. CDR3 size: 13 residues. The germline gives CDR1 MNHNS, CDR2 SASEGT.

The chain recombines TRBV6-1 with TRBJ2-3, with TRBD2 matching over 7 bases. The specimen was distant non-tumor lung tissue. The sequence came from a woman aged 55-69 years with non-small cell lung cancer. CDR3 nucleotides: TGTACCAGCGGTGAAACTAGCGCGGATACGCAGTATTTT. This codes for CTSGETSADTQYF.